The TCR beta chain under discussion was sequenced for a study of monozygotic twins with inflammatory bowel disease. Study outcomes and limitations: Clonotype sharing was lower in IBD patients than healthy twins, most markedly with disease activity. Inverse Simpson values showed less TCRbeta diversity in IBD patients than in their healthy co-twins.

With respect to this clonotype: No antigen is known for it.

Starting material for each TCR library was around 3.5 ug of total RNA. Each sample's cDNA came from eight separate reactions. TCRdb reworked the 5' RACE reads into one entry per CDR3 protein, no DNA. The sample's table shows 300,000 to 400,000 distinct CDR3 sequences. The CDR3 contains 13 residues. Germline V gene data show CDR1 as MDHEN and CDR2 as SYDVKM. The sample taken for sequencing was blood. The receptor was isolated from a human donor with ulcerative colitis or Crohn's disease, or a healthy co-twin of an affected twin (not recorded which). V is TRBV28 and J is TRBJ2-1. The CDR3 is CASTLGFEMKQFF.